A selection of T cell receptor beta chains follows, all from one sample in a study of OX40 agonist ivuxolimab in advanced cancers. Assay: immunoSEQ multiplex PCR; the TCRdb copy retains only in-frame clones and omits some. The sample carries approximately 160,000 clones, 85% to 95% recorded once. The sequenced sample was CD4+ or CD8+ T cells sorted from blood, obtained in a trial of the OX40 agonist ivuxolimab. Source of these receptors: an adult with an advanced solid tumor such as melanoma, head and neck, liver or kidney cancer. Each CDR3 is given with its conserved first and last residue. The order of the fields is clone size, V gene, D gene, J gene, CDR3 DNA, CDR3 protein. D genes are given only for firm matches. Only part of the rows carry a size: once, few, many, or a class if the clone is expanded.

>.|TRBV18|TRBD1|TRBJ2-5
TGTGCCAGCTCGGGGGACAGGGGGAACCAAGAGACCCAGTACTTC
CASSGDRGNQETQYF
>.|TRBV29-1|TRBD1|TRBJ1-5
TGCAGCGTGGGGGACAGGGGCCAGCCCCAGCATTTT
CSVGDRGQPQHF
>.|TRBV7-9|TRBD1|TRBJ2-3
TGTGCCAGCAGCGCGCAATGGACAGGGAGCACAGATACGCAGTATTTT
CASSAQWTGSTDTQYF
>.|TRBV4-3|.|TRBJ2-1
TGCGCCAGCAGCCAAGTGCCAGACCCCTACAATGAGCAGTTCTTC
CASSQVPDPYNEQFF
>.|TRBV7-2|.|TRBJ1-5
TGTGCCAGCAGCCGTCAGGGTTATAGCAATCAGCCCCAGCATTTT
CASSRQGYSNQPQHF
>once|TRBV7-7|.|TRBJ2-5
TGTGCCAGCAGCTCCCGACCACGGGGGGCCCAAGAGACCCAGTACTTC
CASSSRPRGAQETQYF
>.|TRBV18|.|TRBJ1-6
TGTGCCAGCTCACCAACCCCCCTTTATGTAGCTGGATATAATTCACCCCTCCACTTT
CASSPTPLYVAGYNSPLHF
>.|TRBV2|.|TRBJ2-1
TGTGCCAGCGGGAGCGAGACTAACAATGAGCAGTTCTTC
CASGSETNNEQFF
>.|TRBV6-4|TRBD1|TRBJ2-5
TGTGCCAGCACCGGAGACAGGGGACGGGAGACCCAGTACTTC
CASTGDRGRETQYF
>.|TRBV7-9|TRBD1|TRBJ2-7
TGTGCCAGCAGACGTAGGACAGGCTACGAGCAGTACTTC
CASRRRTGYEQYF
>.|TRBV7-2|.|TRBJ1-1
TGTGCCAGCAGCCCCCGAAACCGAGCTGAAGCTTTCTTT
CASSPRNRAEAFF
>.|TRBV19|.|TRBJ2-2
TGTGCCAGTAGTAGCAGGGTCCATGGCGGGGAGCTGTTTTTT
CASSSRVHGGELFF
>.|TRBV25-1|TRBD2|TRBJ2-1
TGTGCCAGCAGTTCCCGGGCGGGGGTAAGGGACGAGCAGTTCTTC
CASSSRAGVRDEQFF
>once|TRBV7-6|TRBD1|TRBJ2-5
TGTGCCAGCAGCCAGGACAGGCGCCAAGAGACCCAGTACTTC
CASSQDRRQETQYF
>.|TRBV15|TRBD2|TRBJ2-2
TGTGCCACCAGCAGAGCCCCTACTAGCGGGGGGACCGGGGAGCTGTTTTTT
CATSRAPTSGGTGELFF
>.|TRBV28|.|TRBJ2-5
TGTGCCAGCCCTCCGAAAAGGCTTTCGATAAAAGAGACCCAGTACTTC
CASPPKRLSIKETQYF
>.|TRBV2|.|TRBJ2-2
TGTGCCAGCAGTGGGGATTATTACACCGGGGAGCTGTTTTTT
CASSGDYYTGELFF
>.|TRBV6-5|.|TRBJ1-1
TGTGCCAGCAGTGCCCCGGGACAAGAGGGTGAAGCTTTCTTT
CASSAPGQEGEAFF
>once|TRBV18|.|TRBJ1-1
TGTGCCAGCTCACCATACCTTTCAGGGGAGAACACTGAAGCTTTCTTT
CASSPYLSGENTEAFF
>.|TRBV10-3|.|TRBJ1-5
TGTGCCATCAGTGAGTCGGCGGGGAATCAGCCCCAGCATTTT
CAISESAGNQPQHF
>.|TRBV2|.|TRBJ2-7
TGTGCCAGCACCAGAGACCGGGACTACGAGCAGTACTTC
CASTRDRDYEQYF
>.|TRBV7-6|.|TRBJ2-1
TGTGCCAGCAGCCTAAGGTCCACTTACAATGAGCAGTTCTTC
CASSLRSTYNEQFF